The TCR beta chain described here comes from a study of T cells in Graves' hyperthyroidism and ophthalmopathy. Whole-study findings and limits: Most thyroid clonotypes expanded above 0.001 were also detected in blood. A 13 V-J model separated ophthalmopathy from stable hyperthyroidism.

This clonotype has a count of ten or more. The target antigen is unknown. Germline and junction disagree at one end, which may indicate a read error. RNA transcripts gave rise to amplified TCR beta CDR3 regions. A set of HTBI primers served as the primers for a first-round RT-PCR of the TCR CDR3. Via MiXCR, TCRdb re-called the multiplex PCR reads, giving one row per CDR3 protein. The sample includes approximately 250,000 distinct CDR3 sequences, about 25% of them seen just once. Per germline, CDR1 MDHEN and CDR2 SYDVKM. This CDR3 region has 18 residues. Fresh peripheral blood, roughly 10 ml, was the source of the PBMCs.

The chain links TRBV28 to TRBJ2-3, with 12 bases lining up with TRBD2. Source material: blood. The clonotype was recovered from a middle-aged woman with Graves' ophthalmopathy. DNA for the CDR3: TGTGCAAGCAGGGCTCTCAGGACTAGCGGGACTAGCACAGATACGCAGTATTTT. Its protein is CASRALRTSGTSTDTQYF.